The clone carrying this TCR beta chain was detected ten times or more. What it binds is unknown. The CDR3 contains 16 residues. From germline, CDR1 is MGHDK and CDR2 SYGVNS. Trimming removed 4 bases from V and 4 bases from J, with 19 bases in between. This sample stems from a study of T cells after yellow fever vaccination. About the research overall: The fractions with low cell numbers were processed using SMART-Seq v4 Ultra Low Input. Study results and caveats: A faster peak, day 5 versus 15, was reached by the weaker secondary response. After the booster, around 95% of CD4 and 75% to 90% of CD8 primary-response clones were re-detected.

Synthesis of TCR cDNA relied on 5'RACE template switching, which attached a universal primer site and UMIs. TCRdb recomputed calls from the 5' RACE reads with MiXCR, one row per CDR3 protein. The sample includes tens of thousands of distinct CDR3 sequences, roughly 7.5% of them seen just once. The sequence came from a man aged 18 to 29 who received the YFV17D yellow fever vaccine. The starting material was CD8+ T cells sorted from PBMCs, obtained about 2 weeks after the first yellow fever vaccination. V is TRBV25-1 and J is TRBJ1-2; D gene unclear. The CDR3: CASSGLAAGFPYGYTF. CDR3 nucleotide sequence: TGTGCCAGCAGTGGCCTGGCGGCAGGTTTCCCCTATGGCTACACCTTC.